This paragraph reports one T cell receptor (beta chain). No cognate antigen has been identified for it. No much larger clonotype is one base removed from it; base qualities were not supplied. All of the isolated RNA was reverse transcribed with the High Capacity cDNA Reverse Transcription Kit, so expressed TCRB transcripts were sequenced. Deep immunoSEQ sequencing was applied to naive, central memory and regulatory T cell samples, giving an average of about 3.4 million total reads per sample. After sorted cells were lysed in RLT buffer, RNA was extracted with DNase-treated RNeasy Micro or Mini kits, with the choice depending on cell number. Each cell subset was processed on its own to prevent cross-contamination, while patient and healthy donor samples were processed together. The immunoSEQ multiplex PCR was used to amplify TCRB sequences from cDNA, yielding 87-bp fragments that span the CDR3 region. Sequencing of the amplicons was done on the Illumina HiSeq platform. Per the source publication's procedure: Synthetic template baselines were used to correct PCR bias computationally, reads within Hamming distance 2 were collapsed, and singletons that could not be merged were discarded. Reads were aligned against IMGT so that V, D and J genes, CDR3 length and insertions or deletions at six rearrangement sites could be assigned. Within each subset, clonotype counts were normalized to sorted cell number, and only after that were true diversity and Gini coefficients computed with the tcR R package. The overlap coefficient, calculated on TCRB nucleotide sequences, was used to measure repertoire sharing. Out-of-frame TCRB sequences from naive cells were analyzed to stand in for the pre-selection repertoire. The immuneACCESS repertoire file appears here via TCRdb, limited to in-frame rearrangements. These files lack a portion of the clones; in checked studies, under half of the deficit traces to unresolved V genes, and the cause of the others is not known. The V and J calls and clone size are taken from that table; D and trimming were inferred from the DNA. The sample includes roughly 250,000 clones, with over 8.5% observed a single time. The ten largest clones add up to around 0.031% of the sample.

The data were obtained in a study of beta chain features in type 1 diabetes (dated by TCRdb to the late 2010s). For the study in its entirety: No differences in mean age, gender distribution, total cell number or subset yield were found between patients and healthy donors. A total of just under 110,000,000 sorted cells were examined across all samples, and RNA yield correlated strongly with the number of cells per subset. The study compared the TCRB repertoires of sorted circulating CD4+ T cell subsets in recently diagnosed type 1 diabetes patients with those in matched healthy donors. Naive and central memory subsets were obtained from all 30 or so donors, but regulatory and stem cell-like memory subsets were isolated from only 8 patients and roughly 8 healthy donors. The study at large found these results: Type 1 diabetes patients showed a moderate but significant shortening of TCRB CDR3 length in all four CD4+ subsets. PCR may preferentially amplify shorter templates, but because patient and control samples were amplified and corrected together, any resulting skew would affect both groups equally. At VDJ recombination sites, patients with type 1 diabetes made fewer insertions and deleted more nucleotides, a pattern implying thymic rearrangement abnormalities. The naive, central memory and regulatory TCRB repertoires appeared to resemble one another more closely among patients than among healthy donors. Because small numbers of individuals were included in the HLA sub-analyses, any influence of HLA type on TCRB rearrangement was left unresolved. Because cDNA rather than genomic DNA was sequenced, highly expressing activated cells could have been over-represented, although no difference in activation and CD3 levels was found between groups.

From each donor, a single peripheral blood sample of about 116 mL on average was drawn into heparinised tubes. Using a panel that included CD45RO, CCR7, CD25, CD127, CD95 and CD27, naive, central memory, regulatory and stem cell-like memory CD4+ T cells were sorted on a BD FACSAria II. All sorted populations exceeded 98% purity. PBMCs were separated immediately by Lymphoprep density gradient centrifugation and were stained directly, without being cultured. So that batch effects would be minimized, each experiment stained and sorted samples in pairs, pairing one healthy donor with one patient. Between the V and J ends, shortened by 2 bases and 0 bases respectively, the junction contains 14 bases. CDR1 and CDR2 (MGHRA, YSYEKL) derive from the germline V gene. The CDR3 sequence holds 17 residues, the cysteine and phenylalanine included. This entry keeps only the CDR3 DNA: 51 bases, framed from base 1.

Sequencing input: naive CD4+ T cells from blood. The label giving this sample's cell subset or site can be read as: true naive CD4+ T cells. This receptor was identified in a woman aged 18-29 years in good health. Rearrangement joined TRBV4-1 to TRBJ2-4; perhaps TRBD1 is the D gene, with 6 bases matching. Here the CDR3 is given as CASSQIWGRVAKNIQYF. The DNA is as follows: TGCGCCAGCAGCCAAATATGGGGGCGGGTAGCCAAAAACATTCAGTACTTC.